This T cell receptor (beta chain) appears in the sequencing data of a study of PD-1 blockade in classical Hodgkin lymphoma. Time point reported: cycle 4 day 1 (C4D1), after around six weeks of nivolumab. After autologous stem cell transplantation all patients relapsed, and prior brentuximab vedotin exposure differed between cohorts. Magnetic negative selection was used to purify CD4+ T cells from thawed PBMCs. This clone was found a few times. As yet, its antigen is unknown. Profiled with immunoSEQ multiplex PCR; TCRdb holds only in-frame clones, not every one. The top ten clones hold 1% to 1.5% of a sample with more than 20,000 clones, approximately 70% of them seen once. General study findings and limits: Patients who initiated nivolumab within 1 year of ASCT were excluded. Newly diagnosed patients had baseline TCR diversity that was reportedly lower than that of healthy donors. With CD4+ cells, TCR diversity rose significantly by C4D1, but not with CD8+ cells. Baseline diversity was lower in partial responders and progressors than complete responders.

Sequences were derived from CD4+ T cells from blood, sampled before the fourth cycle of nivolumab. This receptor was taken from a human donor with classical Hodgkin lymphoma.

CDR3 amino acids: CASSLDPNTGELFF. In nucleotides, the CDR3 is TGTGCCAGCAGCTTGGATCCGAACACCGGGGAGCTGTTTTTT. The chain uses TRBV5-4 and TRBJ2-2; D remains ambiguous. V lost 0 bases and J 0 bases, leaving 3 bases between the germline ends. Germline CDR1 reads SGHNT; CDR2 reads YYREEE (reference sequence). The CDR3 sequence is 14 residues long.